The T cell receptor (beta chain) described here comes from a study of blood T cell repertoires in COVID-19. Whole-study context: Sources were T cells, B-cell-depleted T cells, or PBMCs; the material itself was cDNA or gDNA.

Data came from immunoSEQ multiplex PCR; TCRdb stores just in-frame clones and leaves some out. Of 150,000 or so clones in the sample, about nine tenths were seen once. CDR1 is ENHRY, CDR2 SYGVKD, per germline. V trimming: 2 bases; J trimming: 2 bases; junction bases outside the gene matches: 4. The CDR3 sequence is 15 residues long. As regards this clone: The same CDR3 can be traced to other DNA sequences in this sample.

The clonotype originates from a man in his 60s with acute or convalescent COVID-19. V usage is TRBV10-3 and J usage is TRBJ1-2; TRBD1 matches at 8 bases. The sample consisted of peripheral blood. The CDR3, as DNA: TGTGCCATCAGTGAGGGACAGGGAAGGAACTATGGCTACACCTTC. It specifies CAISEGQGRNYGYTF.